The clone carrying this T cell receptor (beta chain) was counted once. Its target is unknown. The CDR3 contains 18 residues. CDR1 and CDR2 (germline): KGHSH, LQKENI. V dropped 3 bases and J dropped 0; count of bases not matched to a gene: 5. The PCR had 60 Vbeta and 13 Jbeta primers. This table comes from immunoSEQ multiplex PCR, and its TCRdb copy is limited to in-frame clones, with some not included. This table holds just over 150,000 clones, roughly 81% found once. These data come from a study of cytomegalovirus exposure and HLA in healthy donors. Whole-study results and caveats: Later on, a genetic analysis was performed. It linked a missense variant in DCLRE1C with V- and J-gene trimming of TCR beta. Later, an analysis showed that TCR beta chains associated with HLA were more clonally expanded than others that were equally common.

The clonotype originates from a woman under 30 in good health and CMV-seronegative. The rearrangement joins TRBV18 to TRBJ2-3; TRBD2 matches 14 bases. Sequencing was done on a sample of PBMCs. The CDR3 sequence: CASSPGLAGVASTDTQYF. CDR3 bases: TGTGCCAGCTCACCGGGACTAGCGGGGGTCGCTAGCACAGATACGCAGTATTTT. Supplemented by reference TRBV18 and TRBJ2-3, the full variable domain reads NAGVMQNPRHLVRRRGQEARLRCSPMKGHSHVYWYRQLPEEGLKFMVYLQKENIIDESGMPKERFSAEFPKEGPSILRIQQVVRGDSAAYFCASSPGLAGVASTDTQYFGPGTRLTVL.